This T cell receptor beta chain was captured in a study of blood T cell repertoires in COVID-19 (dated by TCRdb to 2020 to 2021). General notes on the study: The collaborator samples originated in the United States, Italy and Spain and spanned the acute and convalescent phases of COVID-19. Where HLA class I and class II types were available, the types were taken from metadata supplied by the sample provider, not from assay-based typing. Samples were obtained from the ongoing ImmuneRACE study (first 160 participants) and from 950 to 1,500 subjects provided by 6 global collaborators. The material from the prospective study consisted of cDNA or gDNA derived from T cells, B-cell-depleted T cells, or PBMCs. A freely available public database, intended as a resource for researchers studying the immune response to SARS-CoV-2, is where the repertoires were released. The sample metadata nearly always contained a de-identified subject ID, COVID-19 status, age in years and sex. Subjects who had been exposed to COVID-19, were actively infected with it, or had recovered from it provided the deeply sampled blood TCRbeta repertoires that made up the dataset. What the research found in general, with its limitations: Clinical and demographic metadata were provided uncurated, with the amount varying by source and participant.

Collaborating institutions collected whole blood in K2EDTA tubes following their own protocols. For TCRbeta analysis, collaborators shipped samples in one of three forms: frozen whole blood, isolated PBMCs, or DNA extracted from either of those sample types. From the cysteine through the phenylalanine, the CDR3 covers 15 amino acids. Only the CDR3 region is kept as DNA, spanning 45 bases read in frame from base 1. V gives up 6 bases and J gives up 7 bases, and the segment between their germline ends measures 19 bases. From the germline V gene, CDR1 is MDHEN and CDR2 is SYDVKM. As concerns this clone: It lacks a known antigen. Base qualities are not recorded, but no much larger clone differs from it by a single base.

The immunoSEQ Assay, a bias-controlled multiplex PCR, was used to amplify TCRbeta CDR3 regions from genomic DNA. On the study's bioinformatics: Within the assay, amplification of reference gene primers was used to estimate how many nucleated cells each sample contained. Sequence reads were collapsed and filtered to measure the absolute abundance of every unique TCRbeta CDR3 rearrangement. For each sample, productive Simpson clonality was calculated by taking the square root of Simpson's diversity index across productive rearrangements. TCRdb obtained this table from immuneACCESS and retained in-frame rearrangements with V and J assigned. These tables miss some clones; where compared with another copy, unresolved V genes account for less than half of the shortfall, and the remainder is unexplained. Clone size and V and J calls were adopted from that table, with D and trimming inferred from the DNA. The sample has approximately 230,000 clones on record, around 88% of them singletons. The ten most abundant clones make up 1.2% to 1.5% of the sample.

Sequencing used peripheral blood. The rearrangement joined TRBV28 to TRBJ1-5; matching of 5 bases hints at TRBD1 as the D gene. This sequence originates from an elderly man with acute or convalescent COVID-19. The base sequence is TGTGCCAGCAGGCCAAGGACAAACCGAGAACAGCCCCAGCATTTT. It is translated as CASRPRTNREQPQHF.